These 8 T cell receptor beta chains were all obtained from the same sample, sequenced in a study of blood T cell repertoires in COVID-19. The repertoire was sequenced with immunoSEQ multiplex PCR; TCRdb's copy has only in-frame clones and lacks some. The data show 150,000 to 200,000 clones, approximately 78% seen once. The sample consisted of peripheral blood. These receptors were collected from a woman older than 75 with active or convalescent COVID-19.

The chain is built from TRBV7-9 and TRBJ1-2; TRBD1 is a possible D gene (6 bases). This CDR3 has 16 residues. Trimming took off 5 bases at V and 1 base at J, with 17 bases between the two ends. Germline values: CDR1 SEHNR, CDR2 FQNEAQ (reference sequence). The CDR3: CASSPLRTEHNYGYTF. Here the CDR3 DNA reads TGTGCCAGCAGCCCTCTGAGGACAGAACATAACTATGGCTACACCTTC.

The chain has TRBV9 and TRBJ2-3; the D is unclear. This CDR3 region has 12 residues. Trimming left V 4 bases short and J 6 bases short, with 9 bases between. The germline gives CDR1 SGDLS, CDR2 YYNGEE. CDR3 DNA: TGTGCCAGCAGCCGGGTTGGGGATACGCAGTATTTT. As protein: CASSRVGDTQYF.

J is TRBJ1-1 and V is TRBV5-1; possibly TRBD1 for D (5 bases). CDR3 size: 12 residues. The germline CDR1 and CDR2 sequences are SGHRS and YFSETQ. V gave up 8 bases and J gave up 2 bases, with 10 bases separating them. The CDR3 DNA is TGCGCCAGGCCCGACAGTAACACTGAAGCTTTCTTT. Residues: CARPDSNTEAFF.

The chain carries TRBV7-6 and TRBJ1-2; tentatively, D is TRBD1 (5 bases). This CDR3 comprises 12 residues. The germline V and J ends were trimmed by 1 base and 6 bases, with 6 bases remaining between them. Germline assignment: CDR1 SGHVS and CDR2 FNYEAQ. This CDR3 reads CASSLGGDGYTF. The CDR3 bases are TGTGCCAGCAGCTTAGGGGGGGATGGCTACACCTTC.

V usage is TRBV7-2 and J usage is TRBJ1-1; D may be TRBD1 (6 bases). Germline V gene lookup returns CDR1 SGHTA and CDR2 FQGNSA. The CDR3 totals 13 residues. The germline V and J ends were trimmed by 1 base and 11 bases, with 14 bases remaining between them. The CDR3 sequence is CASSLELRGSAFF. The DNA for the CDR3 is TGTGCCAGCAGCTTAGAATTAAGGGGGAGTGCTTTCTTT. Using reference TRBV7-2 and TRBJ1-1 for the parts outside the CDR3, the full variable domain is GAGVSQSPSNKVTEKGKDVELRCDPISGHTALYWYRQSLGQGLEFLIYFQGNSAPDKSGLPSDRFSAERTGGSVSTLTIQRTQQEDSAVYLCASSLELRGSAFFGQGTRLTVV.

J is TRBJ1-1 and V is TRBV5-1; the D gene is possibly TRBD1 (5 bases). This CDR3 comprises 15 residues. Trimming removed 0 bases at V and 1 base at J, with 10 bases between. From germline, CDR1 is SGHRS and CDR2 YFSETQ. The CDR3 protein is CASSLATGQNTEAFF. In nucleotides, the CDR3 is TGCGCCAGCAGCTTGGCCACCGGACAGAACACTGAAGCTTTCTTT.

This sequence joins TRBV3-1 (or the pseudogene TRBV3-2) and TRBJ1-1, with D possibly matching TRBD1 (5 bases). CDR3 length: 12 residues. Germline V gene data show CDR1 as LGHDT and CDR2 as YNNKEL (reference sequence). V was clipped by 4 bases and J by 7 bases, with 10 bases between them. The CDR3 protein is CASSRRDVEAFF. CDR3 nucleotide sequence: TGTGCCAGCAGCCGGCGGGACGTTGAAGCTTTCTTT.

The chain has TRBV5-1 and TRBJ1-1, with TRBD1 identical over 10 bases. Trimming removed 5 bases from V and 7 bases from J; junction bases left unmatched: 26. The germline V gene has CDR1 SGHRS and CDR2 YFSETQ. This CDR3 has 20 amino acids. CDR3 DNA: TGCGCCAGCAGACCCCCTAGCTTGGACAGGGGGAATTTAGAACAGGGTGAAGCTTTCTTT. This codes for CASRPPSLDRGNLEQGEAFF.